This T cell receptor (beta chain) was found in a study of T-cell memory formation after mild COVID-19. Study context: Largely donor-specific TCR clusters were found.

Germline values: CDR1 DFQATT, CDR2 SNEGSKA (reference sequence). The CDR3 has 15 residues. V shed 0 bases, J shed 1 base, and the junction held 4 bases outside the gene matches. Libraries for TCRalpha and TCRbeta carried sample barcodes and unique molecular identifiers via 5'RACE. Using its own MiXCR run on the 5' RACE reads, TCRdb lists one record per CDR3 protein. The sample yields around 250,000 distinct CDR3 sequences, roughly 15% seen once. Details on this clonotype: Its antigen is currently unknown.

Study results and limitations: Mainly CM and EM harbored the contracting CD4+ clones; mainly EMRA harbored the CD8+ ones.

Sequencing was carried out using PBMCs or a T cell subset sorted from them (not recorded which). The receptor comes from a man aged 18 to 30 who had mild COVID-19 (a few samples of this study predate the infection). Cell type and time point are not known. The rearrangement links TRBV20-1 to TRBJ2-5; 8 nucleotides match TRBD2. CDR3 DNA: TGCAGTGCTAGAGAGCTAACTAGCGGCCAAGAGACCCAGTACTTC. Its translation: CSARELTSGQETQYF.